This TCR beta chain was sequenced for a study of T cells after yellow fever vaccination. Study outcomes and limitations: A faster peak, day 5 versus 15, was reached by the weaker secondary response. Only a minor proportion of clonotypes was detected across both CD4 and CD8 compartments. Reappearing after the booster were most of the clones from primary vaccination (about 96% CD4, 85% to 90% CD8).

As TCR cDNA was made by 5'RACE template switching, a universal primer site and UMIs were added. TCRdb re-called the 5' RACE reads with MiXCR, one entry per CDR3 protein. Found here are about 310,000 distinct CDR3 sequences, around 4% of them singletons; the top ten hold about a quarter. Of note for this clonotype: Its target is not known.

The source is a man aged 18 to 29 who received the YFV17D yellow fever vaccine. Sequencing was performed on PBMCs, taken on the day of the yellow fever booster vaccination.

CDR3 coding DNA: TGTGCCAGCAGTAGCGGACCCAATCAGCCCCAGCATTTT. This translates into CASSSGPNQPQHF. The rearrangement uses TRBV9 and TRBJ1-5; D ambiguous. This CDR3 is 13 amino acids long. Per germline, CDR1 SGDLS and CDR2 YYNGEE. Trimming removed 5 bases at V and 3 bases at J, with 9 bases between.